This T cell receptor beta chain was sequenced during a study of OX40 agonist ivuxolimab in advanced cancers. At the level of the study: Every 2 weeks, patients received ivuxolimab intravenously, dosed at 0.01 to 10 mg/kg. Patients were roughly 83% male with ages about 20 to 79, mean about 65. Partial responses occurred in three patients (one hepatocellular carcinoma, two cutaneous melanoma). Hepatocellular carcinoma, melanoma, renal cell or head and neck cancer occurred in dose-escalation patients.

This clone is a singleton in its sample. The data were produced by immunoSEQ multiplex PCR, yet TCRdb's version contains in-frame clones alone and is incomplete. Counted here are 50,000 to 65,000 clones, 81% occurring once; the ten biggest clones make up around 1%. Sequences were derived from CD4+ or CD8+ T cells sorted from blood, sampled in a trial of the OX40 agonist ivuxolimab. This clonotype was obtained from an adult with an advanced solid tumor such as melanoma, head and neck, liver or kidney cancer.

CDR3 residues: CASSLEFGSRNTEAFF. The CDR3, as DNA: TGTGCCAGCAGCTTAGAATTCGGCTCCCGGAACACTGAAGCTTTCTTT. The chain combines TRBV11-2 with TRBJ1-1; D remains unclear. The CDR3 consists of 16 residues. Trimming cost V 0 bases and J 1 base, with 12 bases left between them. Germline V gene data show CDR1 as SGHAT and CDR2 as FQNNGV.